This T cell receptor beta chain was captured by sequencing in a study of blood T cell repertoires in COVID-19. The CDR3 contains 16 residues. The V segment lost 0 bases and the J segment 2 bases; nucleotides outside the gene matches: 0. Looked up from germline, CDR1 is KGHSH and CDR2 is LQKENI. As handled by the study authors: Amplification of reference gene primers was used by the study to estimate nucleated cell counts. Profiling relied on immunoSEQ multiplex PCR, and the TCRdb table lists in-frame clones only, not all of them. D and trimming come from the DNA, and the V and J calls and clone size come from that table. The data hold hundreds of thousands of clones, with about 89% observed a single time.

V gene TRBV18 combines with J gene TRBJ2-1, with 11 bases that match TRBD2. This clonotype was obtained from a woman between 35 and 50 years old who had recovered from COVID-19. The material sequenced was peripheral blood. The CDR3 protein is CASSPPSGGAYNEQFF. The DNA for the CDR3 is TGTGCCAGCTCACCACCTAGCGGGGGGGCCTACAATGAGCAGTTCTTC.